A selection of T cell receptor beta chains follows, all from one sample in a study of cytomegalovirus exposure and HLA in healthy donors. Generated by immunoSEQ multiplex PCR, the TCRdb table keeps only in-frame clones and is missing some. This table holds 55,000 to 65,000 clones, over 85% found once. The material sequenced was PBMCs. These receptors originate from a woman aged 18-35 years in good health and CMV-seropositive. The CDR3 runs from the conserved cysteine through the conserved F or W. The order of the fields is V gene, J gene, CDR3 protein.

V gene: TRBV7-6
J gene: TRBJ2-7
CDR3 protein: CASSPRQGAPGEQYF

V gene: TRBV7-9
J gene: TRBJ1-2
CDR3 protein: CASSFNQGIGHGYTF

V gene: TRBV9
J gene: TRBJ2-3
CDR3 protein: CASSDTLLSAGSTDTQYF

V gene: TRBV18
J gene: TRBJ1-1
CDR3 protein: CASSPDAATTEAFF

V gene: TRBV28
J gene: TRBJ1-2
CDR3 protein: CASSLQGAGYTF

V gene: TRBV5-1
J gene: TRBJ2-5
CDR3 protein: CASSLFPGETQYF

V gene: TRBV11-2
J gene: TRBJ2-5
CDR3 protein: CASSSYAPSETQYF

V gene: TRBV7-2
J gene: TRBJ1-5
CDR3 protein: CASSLQDRGYHQPQHF

V gene: TRBV6-5
J gene: TRBJ1-6
CDR3 protein: CASGDRAASPLHF

V gene: TRBV19
J gene: TRBJ2-3
CDR3 protein: CASSIDGGGIDTQYF

V gene: TRBV29-1
J gene: TRBJ2-7
CDR3 protein: CSVSKASGEQYF

V gene: TRBV10-3
J gene: TRBJ2-7
CDR3 protein: CAISERLQVPDDEQYF

V gene: TRBV7-9
J gene: TRBJ1-2
CDR3 protein: CASSPDSYGYTF

V gene: TRBV6-1
J gene: TRBJ1-1
CDR3 protein: CASSGGTGVVVGTEAFF

V gene: TRBV19
J gene: TRBJ2-1
CDR3 protein: CASSLEGASYNEQFF

V gene: TRBV19
J gene: TRBJ1-1
CDR3 protein: CASSIPTTGNTEAFF

V gene: TRBV7-6
J gene: TRBJ2-7
CDR3 protein: CASSPDISYEQYF

V gene: TRBV28
J gene: TRBJ1-2
CDR3 protein: CASRTLWTGGAGTYGYTF

V gene: TRBV4-3
J gene: TRBJ2-1
CDR3 protein: CASSQETSGRSFF

V gene: TRBV7-9
J gene: TRBJ1-1
CDR3 protein: CASSPQTDSLNTEAFF

V gene: TRBV4-1
J gene: TRBJ2-7
CDR3 protein: CASGSGTGPYEQYF

V gene: TRBV2
J gene: TRBJ1-1
CDR3 protein: CASRNGQGEAFF

V gene: TRBV30
J gene: TRBJ1-4
CDR3 protein: CAWRNGPEEGKLFF

V gene: TRBV15
J gene: TRBJ2-7
CDR3 protein: CATSIFRGAYEQYF

V gene: TRBV6-1
J gene: TRBJ1-3
CDR3 protein: CASSEAGHRNTIYF

V gene: TRBV10-3
J gene: TRBJ2-1
CDR3 protein: CATTREVGRNEQFF

V gene: TRBV10-3
J gene: TRBJ2-7
CDR3 protein: CAISETSRTGGQTYEQYF

V gene: TRBV7-2
J gene: TRBJ1-3
CDR3 protein: CASSPRSGGNTIYF

V gene: TRBV10-3
J gene: TRBJ2-3
CDR3 protein: CAIKRERLTDTQYF

V gene: TRBV7-9
J gene: TRBJ2-6
CDR3 protein: CASSLVQGSHSGANVLTF

V gene: TRBV2
J gene: TRBJ1-5
CDR3 protein: CASSEVLRDQPQHF

V gene: TRBV27
J gene: TRBJ2-3
CDR3 protein: CASSLGLAGGPGTDTQYF

V gene: TRBV18
J gene: TRBJ2-7
CDR3 protein: CASSPPIAGAYEQYF

V gene: TRBV2
J gene: TRBJ1-4
CDR3 protein: CASTPTGTGREKLFF

V gene: TRBV28
J gene: TRBJ2-7
CDR3 protein: CASSQPNRVRVYEQYF

V gene: TRBV5-6
J gene: TRBJ2-2
CDR3 protein: CASCLAGVRGSTGELFF

V gene: TRBV6-5
J gene: TRBJ2-5
CDR3 protein: CASSYLRGVLETQYF

V gene: TRBV9
J gene: TRBJ1-2
CDR3 protein: CASSVEGTNYGYTF

V gene: TRBV7-8
J gene: TRBJ1-3
CDR3 protein: CASSSSGGDTIYF

V gene: TRBV11-2
J gene: TRBJ1-6
CDR3 protein: CASSPGAGGRNSPLHF

V gene: TRBV5-8
J gene: TRBJ2-5
CDR3 protein: CASSFGAGGPMTQYF

V gene: TRBV20-1
J gene: -
CDR3 protein: CSARQAYEQYF

V gene: TRBV5-1
J gene: TRBJ2-1
CDR3 protein: CASSLEGLAVFSSYNEQFF

V gene: TRBV10-3
J gene: TRBJ1-3
CDR3 protein: CAIRGGQAPGDTIYF

V gene: TRBV2
J gene: TRBJ2-7
CDR3 protein: CASNAGTVLSYEQYF

V gene: TRBV5-1
J gene: TRBJ2-5
CDR3 protein: CASSPQGGRETQYF

V gene: TRBV10-3
J gene: TRBJ2-7
CDR3 protein: CAISESGSGSYEQYF

V gene: TRBV15
J gene: TRBJ2-1
CDR3 protein: CATSRRGLSNEQFF

V gene: TRBV11-3
J gene: TRBJ2-2
CDR3 protein: CASSSSFESLNGELFF

V gene: TRBV2
J gene: TRBJ1-5
CDR3 protein: CASKRDRDNQPQHF

V gene: TRBV30
J gene: TRBJ2-3
CDR3 protein: CAWSPGGDTQYF

V gene: TRBV9
J gene: TRBJ2-1
CDR3 protein: CASSVEASGSVEQFF

V gene: TRBV4-2
J gene: TRBJ2-2
CDR3 protein: CASSQEVLAGVIGELFF

V gene: TRBV7-3
J gene: TRBJ2-2
CDR3 protein: CASSSGLTRGELFF

V gene: TRBV27
J gene: TRBJ2-6
CDR3 protein: CASRTSWRDGANVLTF